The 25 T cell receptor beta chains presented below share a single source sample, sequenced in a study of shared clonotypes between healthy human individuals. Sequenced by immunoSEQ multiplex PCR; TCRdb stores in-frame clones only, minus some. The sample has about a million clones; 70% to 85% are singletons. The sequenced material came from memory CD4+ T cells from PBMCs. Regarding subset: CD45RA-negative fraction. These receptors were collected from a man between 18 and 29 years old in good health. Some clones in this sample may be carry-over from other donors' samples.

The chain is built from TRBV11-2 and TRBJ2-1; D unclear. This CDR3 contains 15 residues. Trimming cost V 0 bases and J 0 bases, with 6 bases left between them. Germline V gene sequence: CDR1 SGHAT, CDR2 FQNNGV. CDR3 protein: CASSLESSSYNEQFF. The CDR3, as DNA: TGTGCCAGCAGCTTAGAAAGCAGCTCCTACAATGAGCAGTTCTTC.

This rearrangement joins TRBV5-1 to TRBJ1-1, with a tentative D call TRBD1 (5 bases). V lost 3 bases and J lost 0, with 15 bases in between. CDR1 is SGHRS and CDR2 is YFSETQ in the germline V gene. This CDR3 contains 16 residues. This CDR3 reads CASSSGTGRMNTEAFF. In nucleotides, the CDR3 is TGCGCCAGCAGCTCGGGAACGGGACGGATGAACACTGAAGCTTTCTTT.

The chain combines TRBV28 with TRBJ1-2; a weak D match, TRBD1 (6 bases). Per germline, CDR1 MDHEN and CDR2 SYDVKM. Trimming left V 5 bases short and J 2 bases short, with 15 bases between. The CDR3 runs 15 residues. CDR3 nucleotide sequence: TGTGCCAGCAGTAAGGGGGGGGTCAGGAACTATGGCTACACCTTC. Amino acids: CASSKGGVRNYGYTF.

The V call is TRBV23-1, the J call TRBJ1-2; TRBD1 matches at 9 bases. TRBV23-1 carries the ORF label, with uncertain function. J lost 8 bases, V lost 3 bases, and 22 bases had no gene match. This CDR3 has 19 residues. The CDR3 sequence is CASSHPPPGQGQHYKGYTF. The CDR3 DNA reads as TGCGCCAGCAGTCATCCTCCACCGGGACAGGGACAGCACTATAAGGGCTACACCTTC.

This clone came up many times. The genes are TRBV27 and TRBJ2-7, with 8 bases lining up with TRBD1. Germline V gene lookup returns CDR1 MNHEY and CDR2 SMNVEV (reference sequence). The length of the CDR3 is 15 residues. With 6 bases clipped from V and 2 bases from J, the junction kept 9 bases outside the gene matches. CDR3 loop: CASRHRTGGAYEQYF. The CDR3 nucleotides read TGTGCCAGCAGACACCGTACAGGGGGAGCCTACGAGCAGTACTTC.

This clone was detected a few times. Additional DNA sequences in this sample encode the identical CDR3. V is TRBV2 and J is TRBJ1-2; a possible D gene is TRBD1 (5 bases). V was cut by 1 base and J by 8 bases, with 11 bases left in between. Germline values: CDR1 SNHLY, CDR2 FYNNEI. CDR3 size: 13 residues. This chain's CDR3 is CASSEGPGRGYTF. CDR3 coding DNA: TGTGCCAGCAGTGAAGGTCCAGGGCGCGGCTACACCTTC.

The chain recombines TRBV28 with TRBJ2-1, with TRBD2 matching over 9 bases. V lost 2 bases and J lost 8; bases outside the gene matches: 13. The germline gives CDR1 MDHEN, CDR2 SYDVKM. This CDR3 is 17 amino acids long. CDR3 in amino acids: CASSLLSGGGVSHEQFF. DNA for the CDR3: TGTGCCAGCAGTTTACTATCTGGCGGGGGGGTCAGCCATGAGCAGTTCTTC. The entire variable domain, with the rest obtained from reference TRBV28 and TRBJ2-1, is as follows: DVKVTQSSRYLVKRTGEKVFLECVQDMDHENMFWYRQDPGLGLRLIYFSYDVKMKEKGDIPEGYSVSREKKERFSLILESASTNQTSMYLCASSLLSGGGVSHEQFFGPGTRLTVL.

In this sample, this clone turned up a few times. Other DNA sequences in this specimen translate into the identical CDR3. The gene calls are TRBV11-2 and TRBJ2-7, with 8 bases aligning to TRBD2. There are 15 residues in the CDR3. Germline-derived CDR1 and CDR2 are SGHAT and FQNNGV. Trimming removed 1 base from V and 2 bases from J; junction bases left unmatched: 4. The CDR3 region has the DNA TGTGCCAGCAGCTTAGTCTCAGCGGGAGCCTACGAGCAGTACTTC. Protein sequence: CASSLVSAGAYEQYF.

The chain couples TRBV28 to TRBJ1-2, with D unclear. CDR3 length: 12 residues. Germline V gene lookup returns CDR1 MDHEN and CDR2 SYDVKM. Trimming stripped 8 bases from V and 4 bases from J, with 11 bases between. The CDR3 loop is CASRTESYGYTF. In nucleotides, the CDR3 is TGTGCCAGCCGTACAGAATCCTATGGCTACACCTTC.

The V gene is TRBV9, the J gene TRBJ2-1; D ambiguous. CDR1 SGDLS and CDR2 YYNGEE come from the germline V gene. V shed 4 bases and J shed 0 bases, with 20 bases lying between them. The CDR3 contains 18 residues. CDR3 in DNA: TGTGCCAGCAGCCGTGTGTTTCTTAACAGATACTCCTACAATGAGCAGTTCTTC. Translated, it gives CASSRVFLNRYSYNEQFF.

Written as DNA, the CDR3 is TGTGCCAGCAGCATATCCGGGACAGGGCGGGAAAAACTGTTTTTT. Translating it yields CASSISGTGREKLFF. The V call is TRBV5-4, the J call TRBJ1-4; TRBD1 matches at 9 bases. The V segment lost 4 bases and the J segment 8 bases; nucleotides outside the gene matches: 9. CDR1 SGHNT and CDR2 YYREEE come from the germline V gene (reference sequence). CDR3 length: 15 amino acids.

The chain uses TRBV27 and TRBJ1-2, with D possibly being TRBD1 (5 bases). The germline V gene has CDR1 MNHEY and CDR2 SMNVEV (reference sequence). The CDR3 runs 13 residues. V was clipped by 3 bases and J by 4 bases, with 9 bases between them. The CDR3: CASSLGLPYGYTF. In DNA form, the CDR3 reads TGTGCCAGCAGTTTGGGACTGCCCTATGGCTACACCTTC.

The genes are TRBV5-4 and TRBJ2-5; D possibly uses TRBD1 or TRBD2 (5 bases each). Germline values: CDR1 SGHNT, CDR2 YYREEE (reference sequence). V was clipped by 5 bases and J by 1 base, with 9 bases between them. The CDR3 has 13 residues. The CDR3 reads CASSWDPQETQYF. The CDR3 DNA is TGTGCCAGCAGTTGGGACCCCCAAGAGACCCAGTACTTC.

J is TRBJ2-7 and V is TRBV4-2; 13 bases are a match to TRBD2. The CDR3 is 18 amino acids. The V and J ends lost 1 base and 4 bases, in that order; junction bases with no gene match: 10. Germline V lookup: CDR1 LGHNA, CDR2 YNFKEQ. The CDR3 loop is CASSQGVLAGGGGYEQYF. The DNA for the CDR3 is TGTGCCAGCAGCCAAGGGGTACTAGCGGGAGGGGGCGGTTACGAGCAGTACTTC.

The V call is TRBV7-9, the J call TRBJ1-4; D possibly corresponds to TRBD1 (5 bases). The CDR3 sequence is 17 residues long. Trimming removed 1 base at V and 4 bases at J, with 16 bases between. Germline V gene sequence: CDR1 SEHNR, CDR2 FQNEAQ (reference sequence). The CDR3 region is CASSLGGAGPHNEKLFF. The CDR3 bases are TGTGCCAGCAGCTTAGGTGGTGCGGGGCCGCATAATGAAAAACTGTTTTTT.

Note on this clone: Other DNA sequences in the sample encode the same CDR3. The CDR3 here is CASSLAGSSYEQYF. Written as DNA, the CDR3 is TGTGCCAGCAGTCTAGCGGGAAGCTCCTACGAGCAGTACTTC. The rearrangement links TRBV6-5 to TRBJ2-7, with 9 nucleotides matching TRBD2. CDR3 length equals 14 residues. Germline CDR1 is MNHEY and CDR2 is SVGAGI. The J segment lost 0 bases and the V segment lost 5 bases, leaving 2 bases of the junction unmatched.

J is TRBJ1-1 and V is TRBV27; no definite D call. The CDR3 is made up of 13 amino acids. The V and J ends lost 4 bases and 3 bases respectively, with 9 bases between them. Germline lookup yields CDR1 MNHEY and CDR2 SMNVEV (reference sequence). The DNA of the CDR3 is TGTGCCAGCAGTTCGAAACAGTACACTGAAGCTTTCTTT. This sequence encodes CASSSKQYTEAFF.

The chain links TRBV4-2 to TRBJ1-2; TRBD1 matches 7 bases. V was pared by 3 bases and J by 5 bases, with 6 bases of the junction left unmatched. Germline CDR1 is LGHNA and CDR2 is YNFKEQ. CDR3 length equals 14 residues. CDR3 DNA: TGTGCCAGCAGCCAGCTCGACAGGGATTATGGCTACACCTTC. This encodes CASSQLDRDYGYTF.

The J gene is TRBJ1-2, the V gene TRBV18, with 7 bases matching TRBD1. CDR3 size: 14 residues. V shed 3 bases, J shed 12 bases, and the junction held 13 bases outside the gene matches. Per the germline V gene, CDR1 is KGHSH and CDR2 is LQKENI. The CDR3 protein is CASSPSGGKPIDTF. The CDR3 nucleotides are TGTGCCAGCTCACCTTCAGGGGGAAAGCCAATCGACACCTTC. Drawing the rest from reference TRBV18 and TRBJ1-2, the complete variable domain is NAGVMQNPRHLVRRRGQEARLRCSPMKGHSHVYWYRQLPEEGLKFMVYLQKENIIDESGMPKERFSAEFPKEGPSILRIQQVVRGDSAAYFCASSPSGGKPIDTFGSGTRLTVV.

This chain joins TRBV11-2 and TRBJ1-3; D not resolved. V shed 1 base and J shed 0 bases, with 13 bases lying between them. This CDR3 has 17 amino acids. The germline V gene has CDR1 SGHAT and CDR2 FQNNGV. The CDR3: CASSLVGSPFSGNTIYF. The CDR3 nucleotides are TGTGCCAGCAGCTTAGTAGGGTCGCCATTCTCTGGAAACACCATATATTTT.

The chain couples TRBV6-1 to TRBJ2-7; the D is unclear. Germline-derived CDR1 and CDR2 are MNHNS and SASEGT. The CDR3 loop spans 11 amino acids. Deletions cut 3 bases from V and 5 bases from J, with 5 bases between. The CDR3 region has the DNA TGTGCCAGCAGTGAGGTACACGAGCAGTACTTC. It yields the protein CASSEVHEQYF.

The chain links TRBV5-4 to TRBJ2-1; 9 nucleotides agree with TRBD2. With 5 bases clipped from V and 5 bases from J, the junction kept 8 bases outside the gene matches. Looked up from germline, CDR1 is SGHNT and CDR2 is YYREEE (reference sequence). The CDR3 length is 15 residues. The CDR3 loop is CASSLSGSGHNEQFF. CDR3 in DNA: TGTGCCAGCAGTCTTAGCGGGAGTGGCCACAATGAGCAGTTCTTC.

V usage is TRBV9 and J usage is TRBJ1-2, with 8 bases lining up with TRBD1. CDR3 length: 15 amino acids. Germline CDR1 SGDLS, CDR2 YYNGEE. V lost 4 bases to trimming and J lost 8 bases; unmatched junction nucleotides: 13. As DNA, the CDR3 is TGTGCCAGCAGCCCCCGACAGGGGAGTACGGGCGGCTACACCTTC. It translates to CASSPRQGSTGGYTF.

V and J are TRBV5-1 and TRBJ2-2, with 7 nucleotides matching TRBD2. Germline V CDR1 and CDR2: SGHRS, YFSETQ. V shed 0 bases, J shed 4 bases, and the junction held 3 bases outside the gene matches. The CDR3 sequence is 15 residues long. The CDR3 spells CASSLARGSTGELFF. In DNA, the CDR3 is TGCGCCAGCAGCTTGGCGCGGGGGAGCACCGGGGAGCTGTTTTTT.

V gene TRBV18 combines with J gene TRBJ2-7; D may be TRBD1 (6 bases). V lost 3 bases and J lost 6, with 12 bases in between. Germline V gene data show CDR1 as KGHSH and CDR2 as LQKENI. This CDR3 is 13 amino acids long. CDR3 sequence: CASSPGAYREQYF. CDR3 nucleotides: TGTGCCAGCTCACCGGGGGCCTACCGCGAGCAGTACTTC.